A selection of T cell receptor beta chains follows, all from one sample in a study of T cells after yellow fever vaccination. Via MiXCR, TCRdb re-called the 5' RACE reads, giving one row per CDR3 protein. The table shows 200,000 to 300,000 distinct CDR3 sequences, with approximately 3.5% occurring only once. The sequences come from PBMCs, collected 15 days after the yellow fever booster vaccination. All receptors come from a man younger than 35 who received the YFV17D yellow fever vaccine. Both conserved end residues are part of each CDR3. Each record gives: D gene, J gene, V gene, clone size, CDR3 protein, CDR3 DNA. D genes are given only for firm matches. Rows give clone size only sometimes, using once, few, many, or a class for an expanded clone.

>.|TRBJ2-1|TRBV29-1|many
CSVAGLPTGRYNEQFF
TGCAGCGTTGCTGGGCTGCCGACAGGGAGGTACAATGAGCAGTTCTTC
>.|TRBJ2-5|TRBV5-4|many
CASSFQLQETQYF
TGTGCCAGCAGCTTCCAACTTCAAGAGACCCAGTACTTC
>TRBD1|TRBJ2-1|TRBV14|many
CASSQPGQGVHSSYNEQFF
TGTGCCAGCAGCCAACCGGGACAGGGGGTCCATAGCTCCTACAATGAGCAGTTCTTC
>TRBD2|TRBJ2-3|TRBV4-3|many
CASSPGLAGRSTDTQYF
TGCGCCAGCAGCCCCGGACTAGCGGGGCGTAGCACAGATACGCAGTATTTT
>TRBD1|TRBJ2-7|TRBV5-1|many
CASSSGQGPSYEQYF
TGCGCCAGCAGCTCGGGACAGGGGCCCTCCTACGAGCAGTACTTC
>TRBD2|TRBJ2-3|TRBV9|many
CASSALGGIDTQYF
TGTGCCAGCAGCGCGTTGGGGGGGATAGATACGCAGTATTTT
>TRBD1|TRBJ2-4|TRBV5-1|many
CASSYRRGSDIQYF
TGCGCCAGCAGCTATCGCAGGGGGTCCGACATTCAGTACTTC
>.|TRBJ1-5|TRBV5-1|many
CASSLGPRGQPQHF
TGCGCCAGCAGCTTGGGCCCCCGGGGGCAGCCCCAGCATTTT
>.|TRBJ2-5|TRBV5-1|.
CASSLARWVGETQYF
TGCGCCAGCAGCTTGGCACGGTGGGTAGGAGAGACCCAGTACTTC
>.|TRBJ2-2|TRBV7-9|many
CASSRQMWENTGELFF
TGTGCCAGCAGCCGCCAAATGTGGGAGAACACCGGGGAGCTGTTTTTT